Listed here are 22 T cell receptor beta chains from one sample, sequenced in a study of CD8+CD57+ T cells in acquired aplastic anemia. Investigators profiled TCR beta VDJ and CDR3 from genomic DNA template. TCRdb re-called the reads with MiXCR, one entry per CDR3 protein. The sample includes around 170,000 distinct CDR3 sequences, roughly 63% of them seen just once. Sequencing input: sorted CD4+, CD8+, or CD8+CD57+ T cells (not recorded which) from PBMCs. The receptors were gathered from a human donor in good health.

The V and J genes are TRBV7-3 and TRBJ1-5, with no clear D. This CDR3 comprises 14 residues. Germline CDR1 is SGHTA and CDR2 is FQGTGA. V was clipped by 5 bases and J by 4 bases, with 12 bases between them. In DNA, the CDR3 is TGTGCCAGCAGCGTTACCCCCGGGAATCAGCCCCAGCATTTT. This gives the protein CASSVTPGNQPQHF.

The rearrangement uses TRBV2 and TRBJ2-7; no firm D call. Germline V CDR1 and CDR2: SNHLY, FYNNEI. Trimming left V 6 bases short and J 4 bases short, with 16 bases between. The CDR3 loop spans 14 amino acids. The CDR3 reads CASSANIYSYEQYF. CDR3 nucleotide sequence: TGTGCCAGCAGCGCCAATATTTACTCTTACGAGCAGTACTTC.

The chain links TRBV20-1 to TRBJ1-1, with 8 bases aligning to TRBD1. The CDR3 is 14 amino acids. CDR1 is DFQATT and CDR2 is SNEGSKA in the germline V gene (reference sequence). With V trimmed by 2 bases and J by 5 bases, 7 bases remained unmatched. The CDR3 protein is CSARYRGRSTEAFF. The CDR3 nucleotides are TGCAGTGCTAGATACAGGGGGAGGTCGACTGAAGCTTTCTTT.

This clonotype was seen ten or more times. The CDR3 nucleotides read TGCGCCAGCAGCCAAGATCGGGGGAACACTGAAGCTTTCTTT. Residues: CASSQDRGNTEAFF. The rearrangement uses TRBV4-3 and TRBJ1-1; no clear D gene. The V gene lost 0 bases and the J gene lost 1 base, with 6 bases spanning the gap. The germline gives CDR1 LGHNA, CDR2 YSLEER. The CDR3 is 14 residues long.

The chain's CDR3 is CASSFLEINTEAFF. The CDR3 DNA reads TGTGCCAGCAGCTTTTTGGAGATTAACACTGAAGCTTTCTTT. The chain combines TRBV5-5 with TRBJ1-1, with D hard to call. Germline CDR1 is SGHKS and CDR2 is YYEKEE (reference sequence). The CDR3 covers 14 residues. V shed 2 bases and J shed 2 bases, with 10 bases lying between them.

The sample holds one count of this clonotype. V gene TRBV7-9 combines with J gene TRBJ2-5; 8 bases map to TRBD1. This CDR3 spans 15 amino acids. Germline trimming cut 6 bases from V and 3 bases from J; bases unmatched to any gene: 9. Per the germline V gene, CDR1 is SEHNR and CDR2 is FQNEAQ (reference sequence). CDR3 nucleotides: TGTGCCAGCAGTCCGTCCGGGACAGGAGAAGAGACCCAGTACTTC. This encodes CASSPSGTGEETQYF.

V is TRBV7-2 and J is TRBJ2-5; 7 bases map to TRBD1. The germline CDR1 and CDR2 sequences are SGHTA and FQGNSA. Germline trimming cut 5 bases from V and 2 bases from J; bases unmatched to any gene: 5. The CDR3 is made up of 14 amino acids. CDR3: CASSPDRIQETQYF. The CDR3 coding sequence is TGTGCCAGCAGCCCGGACAGGATACAAGAGACCCAGTACTTC.

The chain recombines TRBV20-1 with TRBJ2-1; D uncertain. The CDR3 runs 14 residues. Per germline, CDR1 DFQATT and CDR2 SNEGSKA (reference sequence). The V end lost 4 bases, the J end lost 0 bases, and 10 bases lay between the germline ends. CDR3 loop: CSATRTPSYNEQFF. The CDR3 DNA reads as TGCAGTGCTACCCGGACCCCCTCCTACAATGAGCAGTTCTTC.

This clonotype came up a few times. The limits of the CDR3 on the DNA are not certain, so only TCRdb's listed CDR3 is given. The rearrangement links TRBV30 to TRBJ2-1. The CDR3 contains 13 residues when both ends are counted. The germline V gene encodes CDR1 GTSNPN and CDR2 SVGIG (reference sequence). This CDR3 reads CAWSVSLYNEQFF.

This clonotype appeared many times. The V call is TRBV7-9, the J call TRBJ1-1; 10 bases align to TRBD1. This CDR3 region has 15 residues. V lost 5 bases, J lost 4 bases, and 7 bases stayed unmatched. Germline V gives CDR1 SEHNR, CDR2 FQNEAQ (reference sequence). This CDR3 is CASSTGTGDGTEAFF. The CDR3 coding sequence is TGTGCCAGCAGCACCGGGACAGGGGACGGCACTGAAGCTTTCTTT.

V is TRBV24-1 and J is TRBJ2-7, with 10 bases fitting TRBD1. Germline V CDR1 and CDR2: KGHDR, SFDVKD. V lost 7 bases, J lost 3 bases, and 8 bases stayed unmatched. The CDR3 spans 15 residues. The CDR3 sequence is CATSRGTGVHYEQYF. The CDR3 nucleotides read TGTGCCACCAGCCGCGGGACAGGGGTACACTACGAGCAGTACTTC.

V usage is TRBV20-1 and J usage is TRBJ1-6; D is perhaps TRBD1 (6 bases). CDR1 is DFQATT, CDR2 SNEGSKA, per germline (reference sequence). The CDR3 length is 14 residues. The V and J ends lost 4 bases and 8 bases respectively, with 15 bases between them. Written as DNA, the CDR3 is TGCAGTGCTAACCTGGGGGCGAGGGATTCACCCCTCCACTTT. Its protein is CSANLGARDSPLHF.

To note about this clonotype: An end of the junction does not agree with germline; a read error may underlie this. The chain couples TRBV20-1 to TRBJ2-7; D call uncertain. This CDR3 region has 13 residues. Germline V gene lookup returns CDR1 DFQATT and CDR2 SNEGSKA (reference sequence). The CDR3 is CSARSPDAYEQYF. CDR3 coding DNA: TGCAGCGCTAGAAGCCCAGACGCGTACGAGCAGTACTTC.

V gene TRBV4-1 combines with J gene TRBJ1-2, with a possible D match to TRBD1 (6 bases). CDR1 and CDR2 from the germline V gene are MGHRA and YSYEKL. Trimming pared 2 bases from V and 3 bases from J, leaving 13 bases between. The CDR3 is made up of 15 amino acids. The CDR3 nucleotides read TGCGCCAGCAGCCAACCTATACAGGGCCACTATGGCTACACCTTC. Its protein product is CASSQPIQGHYGYTF.

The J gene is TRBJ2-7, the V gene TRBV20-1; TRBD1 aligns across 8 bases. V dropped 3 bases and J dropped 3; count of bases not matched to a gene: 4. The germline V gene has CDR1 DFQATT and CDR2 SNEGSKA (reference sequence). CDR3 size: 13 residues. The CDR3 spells CSASGTGIYEQYF. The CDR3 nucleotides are TGCAGTGCTAGTGGGACAGGAATCTACGAGCAGTACTTC.

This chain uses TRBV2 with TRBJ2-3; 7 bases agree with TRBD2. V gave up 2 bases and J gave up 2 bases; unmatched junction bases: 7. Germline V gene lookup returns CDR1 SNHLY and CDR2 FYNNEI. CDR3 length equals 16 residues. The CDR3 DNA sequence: TGTGCCAGCAGTGAAAGGCAGGGAGGGTCCACAGATACGCAGTATTTT. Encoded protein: CASSERQGGSTDTQYF.

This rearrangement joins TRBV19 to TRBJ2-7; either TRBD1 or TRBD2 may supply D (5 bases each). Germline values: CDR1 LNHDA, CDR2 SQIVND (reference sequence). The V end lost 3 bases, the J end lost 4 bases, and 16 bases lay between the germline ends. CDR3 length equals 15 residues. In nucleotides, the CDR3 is TGTGCCAGTAGTATTGTCGCAGGGACGGGGTACGAGCAGTACTTC. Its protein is CASSIVAGTGYEQYF.

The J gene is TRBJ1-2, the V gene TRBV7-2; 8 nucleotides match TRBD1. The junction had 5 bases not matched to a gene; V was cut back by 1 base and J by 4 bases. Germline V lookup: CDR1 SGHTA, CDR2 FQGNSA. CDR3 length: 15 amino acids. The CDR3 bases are TGTGCCAGCAGCTTAGTTGGACAGGGCTTCTATGGCTACACCTTC. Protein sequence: CASSLVGQGFYGYTF.

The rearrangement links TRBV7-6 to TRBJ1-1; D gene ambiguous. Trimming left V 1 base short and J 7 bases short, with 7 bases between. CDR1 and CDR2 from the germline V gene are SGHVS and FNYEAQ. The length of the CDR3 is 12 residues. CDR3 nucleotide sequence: TGTGCCAGCAGCTTAGGGGAGGGTGAAGCTTTCTTT. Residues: CASSLGEGEAFF.

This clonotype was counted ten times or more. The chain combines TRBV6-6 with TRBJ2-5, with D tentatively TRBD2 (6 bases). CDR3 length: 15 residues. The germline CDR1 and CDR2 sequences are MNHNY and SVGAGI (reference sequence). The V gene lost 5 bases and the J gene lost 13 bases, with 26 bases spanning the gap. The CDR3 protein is CASSQSRGRDSDPYF. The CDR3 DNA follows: TGTGCCAGCAGTCAATCTCGTGGGCGGGACTCCGATCCGTACTTC.

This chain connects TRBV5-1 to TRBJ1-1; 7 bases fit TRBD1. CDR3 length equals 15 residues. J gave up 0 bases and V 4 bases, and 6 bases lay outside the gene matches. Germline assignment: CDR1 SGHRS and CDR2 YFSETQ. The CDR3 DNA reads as TGCGCCAGCAGCCCCAGGGGGGCGCTGAACACTGAAGCTTTCTTT. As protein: CASSPRGALNTEAFF.

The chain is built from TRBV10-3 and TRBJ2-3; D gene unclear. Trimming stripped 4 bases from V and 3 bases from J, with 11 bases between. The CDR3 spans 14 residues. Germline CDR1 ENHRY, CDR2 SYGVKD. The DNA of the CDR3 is TGTGCCATCAGTGGATGGCTATCAACAGATACGCAGTATTTT. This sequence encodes CAISGWLSTDTQYF.